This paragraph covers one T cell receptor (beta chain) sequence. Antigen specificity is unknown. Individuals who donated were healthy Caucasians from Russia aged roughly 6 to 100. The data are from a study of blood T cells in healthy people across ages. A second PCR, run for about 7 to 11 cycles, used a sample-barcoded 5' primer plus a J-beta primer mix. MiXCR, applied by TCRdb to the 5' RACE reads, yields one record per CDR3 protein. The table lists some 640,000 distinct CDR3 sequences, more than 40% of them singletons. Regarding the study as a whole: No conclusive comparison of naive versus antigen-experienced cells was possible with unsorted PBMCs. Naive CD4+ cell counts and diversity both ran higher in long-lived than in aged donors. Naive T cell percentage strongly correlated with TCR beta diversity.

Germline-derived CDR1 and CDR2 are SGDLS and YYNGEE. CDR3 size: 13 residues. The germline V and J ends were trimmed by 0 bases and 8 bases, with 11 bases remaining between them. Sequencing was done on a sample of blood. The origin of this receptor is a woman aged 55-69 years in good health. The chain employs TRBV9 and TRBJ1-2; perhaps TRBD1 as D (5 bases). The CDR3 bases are TGTGCCAGCAGCGTAGACAGCTGGGGCGGCTACACCTTC. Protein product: CASSVDSWGGYTF. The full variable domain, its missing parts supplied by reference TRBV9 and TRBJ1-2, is DSGVTQTPKHLITATGQRVTLRCSPRSGDLSVYWYQQSLDQGLQFLIQYYNGEERAKGNILERFSAQQFPDLHSELNLSSLELGDSALYFCASSVDSWGGYTFGSGTRLTVV.